This T cell receptor (beta chain) was observed in a study of blood T cell repertoires in COVID-19. Study summary: PBMCs, B-cell-depleted T cells, or T cells were the source of the cDNA or gDNA that made up the material.

The assay was immunoSEQ multiplex PCR, and TCRdb's table has in-frame clones only and misses some. The repertoire holds some 96,000 clones, with roughly 87% as singletons. Germline lookup yields CDR1 SGHTA and CDR2 FQGNSA. The CDR3 extends over 15 amino acids. Trimming shortened V by 8 bases and J by 2 bases, and 17 bases separated the two germline ends. The chain is built from TRBV7-2 and TRBJ2-3, with a tentative D call TRBD2 (7 bases). This receptor was taken from a man aged 25-45 years in a cohort sampled during active COVID-19. The sequencing input was peripheral blood. CDR3 in amino acids: CASAYRGGYTDTQYF. CDR3 nucleotides: TGTGCCAGCGCGTATAGGGGGGGGTACACAGATACGCAGTATTTT. Variable domain in full (rest from reference TRBV7-2 and TRBJ2-3): GAGVSQSPSNKVTEKGKDVELRCDPISGHTALYWYRQSLGQGLEFLIYFQGNSAPDKSGLPSDRFSAERTGGSVSTLTIQRTQQEDSAVYLCASAYRGGYTDTQYFGPGTRLTVL.